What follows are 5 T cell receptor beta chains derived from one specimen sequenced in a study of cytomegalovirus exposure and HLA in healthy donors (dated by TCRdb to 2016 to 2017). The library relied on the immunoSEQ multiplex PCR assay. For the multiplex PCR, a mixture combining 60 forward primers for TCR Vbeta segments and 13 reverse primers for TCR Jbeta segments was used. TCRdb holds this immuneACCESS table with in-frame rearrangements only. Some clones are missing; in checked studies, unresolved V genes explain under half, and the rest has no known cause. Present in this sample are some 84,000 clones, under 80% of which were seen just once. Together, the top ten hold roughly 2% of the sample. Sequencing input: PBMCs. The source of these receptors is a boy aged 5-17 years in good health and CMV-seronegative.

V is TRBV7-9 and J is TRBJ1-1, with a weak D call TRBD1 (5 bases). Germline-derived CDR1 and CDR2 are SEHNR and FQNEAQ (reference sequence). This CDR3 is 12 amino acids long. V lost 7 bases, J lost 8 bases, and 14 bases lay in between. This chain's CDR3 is CASTLGVTEAFF. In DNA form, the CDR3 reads TGTGCCAGCACCCTAGGGGTGACCGAAGCTTTCTTT.

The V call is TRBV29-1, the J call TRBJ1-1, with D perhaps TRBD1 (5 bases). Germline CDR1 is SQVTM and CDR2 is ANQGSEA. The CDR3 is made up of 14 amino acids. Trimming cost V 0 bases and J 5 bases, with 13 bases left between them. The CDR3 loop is CSVEDRKGRTEAFF. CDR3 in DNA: TGCAGCGTTGAAGATCGGAAGGGGAGGACTGAAGCTTTCTTT.

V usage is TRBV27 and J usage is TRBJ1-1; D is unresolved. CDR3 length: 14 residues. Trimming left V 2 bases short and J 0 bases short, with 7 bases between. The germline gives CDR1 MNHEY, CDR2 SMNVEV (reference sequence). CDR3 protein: CASSLATMNTEAFF. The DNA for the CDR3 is TGTGCCAGCAGTTTAGCCACTATGAACACTGAAGCTTTCTTT.

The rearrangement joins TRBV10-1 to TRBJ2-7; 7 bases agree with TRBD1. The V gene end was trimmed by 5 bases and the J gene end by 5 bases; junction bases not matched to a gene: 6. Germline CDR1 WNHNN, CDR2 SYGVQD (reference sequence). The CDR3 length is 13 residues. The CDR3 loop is CASSQQGIDEQYF. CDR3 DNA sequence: TGCGCCAGCAGTCAACAGGGGATCGACGAGCAGTACTTC.

The CDR3 DNA reads as TGTGCCTGGAGTCGAGTCAACGAGCAGTACTTC. Translation gives CAWSRVNEQYF. The gene calls are TRBV30 and TRBJ2-7; unclear D gene. The CDR3 consists of 11 residues. Trimming pared 2 bases from V and 5 bases from J, leaving 7 bases between. Germline loops: CDR1 GTSNPN, CDR2 SVGIG (reference sequence).